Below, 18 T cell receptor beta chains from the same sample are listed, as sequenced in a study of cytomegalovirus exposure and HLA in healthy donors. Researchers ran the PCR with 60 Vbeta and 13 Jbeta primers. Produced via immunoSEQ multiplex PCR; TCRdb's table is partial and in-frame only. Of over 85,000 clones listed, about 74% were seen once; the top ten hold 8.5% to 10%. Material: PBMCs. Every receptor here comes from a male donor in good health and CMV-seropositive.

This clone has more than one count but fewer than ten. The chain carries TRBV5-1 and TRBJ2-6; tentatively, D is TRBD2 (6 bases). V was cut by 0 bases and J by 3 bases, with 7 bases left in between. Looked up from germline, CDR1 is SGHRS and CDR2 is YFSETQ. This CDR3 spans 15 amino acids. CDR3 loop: CASSLGGGGANVLTF. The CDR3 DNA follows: TGCGCCAGCAGCTTGGGGGGAGGTGGGGCCAACGTCCTGACTTTC. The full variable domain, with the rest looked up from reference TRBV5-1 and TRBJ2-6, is KAGVTQTPRYLIKTRGQQVTLSCSPISGHRSVSWYQQTPGQGLQFLFEYFSETQRNKGNFPGRFSGRQFSNSRSEMNVSTLELGDSALYLCASSLGGGGANVLTFGAGSRLTVL.

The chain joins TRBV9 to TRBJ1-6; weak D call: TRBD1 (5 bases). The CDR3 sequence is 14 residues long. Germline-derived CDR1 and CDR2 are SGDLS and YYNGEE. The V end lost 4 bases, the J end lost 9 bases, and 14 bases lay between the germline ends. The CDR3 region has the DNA TGTGCCAGCAGCCACGGGGACTTAGGTTCACCCCTCCACTTT. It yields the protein CASSHGDLGSPLHF.

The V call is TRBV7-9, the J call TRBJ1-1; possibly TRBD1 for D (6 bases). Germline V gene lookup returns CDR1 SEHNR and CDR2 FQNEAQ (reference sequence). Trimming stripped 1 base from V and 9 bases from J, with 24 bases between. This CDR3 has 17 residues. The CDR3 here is CASSLERGHGPGLKAFF. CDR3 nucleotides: TGTGCCAGCAGCTTAGAGCGGGGACACGGTCCGGGATTGAAAGCTTTCTTT.

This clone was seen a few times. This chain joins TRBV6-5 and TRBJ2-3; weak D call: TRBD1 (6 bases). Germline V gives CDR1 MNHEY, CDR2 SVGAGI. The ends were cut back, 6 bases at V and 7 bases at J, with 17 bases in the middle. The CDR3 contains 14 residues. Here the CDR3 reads CASRLNDGTNTQYF. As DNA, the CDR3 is TGTGCCAGCAGACTTAATGACGGGACAAATACGCAGTATTTT.

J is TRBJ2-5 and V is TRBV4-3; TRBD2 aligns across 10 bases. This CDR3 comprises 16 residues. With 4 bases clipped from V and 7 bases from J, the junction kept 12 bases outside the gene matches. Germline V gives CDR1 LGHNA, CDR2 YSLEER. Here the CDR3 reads CASSPQAGGPLGTQYF. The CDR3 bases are TGCGCCAGCAGCCCCCAAGCGGGAGGGCCGTTGGGGACCCAGTACTTC.

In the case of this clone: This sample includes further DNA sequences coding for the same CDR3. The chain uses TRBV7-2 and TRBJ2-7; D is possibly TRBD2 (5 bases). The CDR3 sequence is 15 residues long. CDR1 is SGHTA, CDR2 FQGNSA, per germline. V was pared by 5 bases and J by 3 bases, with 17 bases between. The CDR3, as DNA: TGTGCCAGCAGCCGATGGTCCGGACTGAGCTACGAGCAGTACTTC. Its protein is CASSRWSGLSYEQYF.

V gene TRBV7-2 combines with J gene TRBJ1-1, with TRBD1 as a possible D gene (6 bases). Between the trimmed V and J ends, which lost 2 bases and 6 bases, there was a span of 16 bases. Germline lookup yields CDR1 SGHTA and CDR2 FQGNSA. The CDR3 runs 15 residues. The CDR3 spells CASSLSRGRRAEAFF. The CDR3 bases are TGTGCCAGCAGCTTATCCAGGGGACGTAGGGCTGAAGCTTTCTTT.

CDR3 in DNA: TGTGCCAGCAGTTTTCCCCGGGACAGGGGAACGGGGAAAGCTTTCTTT. Protein product: CASSFPRDRGTGKAFF. The genes are TRBV28 and TRBJ1-1; 10 bases are shared with TRBD1. This CDR3 contains 16 residues. Looked up from germline, CDR1 is MDHEN and CDR2 is SYDVKM. The V segment lost 3 bases and the J segment 9 bases; nucleotides outside the gene matches: 13.

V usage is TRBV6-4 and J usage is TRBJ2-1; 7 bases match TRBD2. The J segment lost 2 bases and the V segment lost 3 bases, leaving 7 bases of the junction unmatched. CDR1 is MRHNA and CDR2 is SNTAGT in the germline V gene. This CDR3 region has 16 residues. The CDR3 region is CASSEGGGRAYNEQFF. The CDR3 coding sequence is TGTGCCAGCAGTGAAGGTGGGGGGAGGGCCTACAATGAGCAGTTCTTC.

DNA for the CDR3: TGTGCCAGTAGTCAGGGACTGCCCGGGGATACGCAGTATTTT. Amino acid sequence: CASSQGLPGDTQYF. This chain joins TRBV19 and TRBJ2-3, with D tentatively TRBD2 (6 bases). This CDR3 contains 14 residues. The germline gives CDR1 LNHDA, CDR2 SQIVND (reference sequence). Between the trimmed V and J ends, which lost 5 bases and 6 bases, there was a span of 15 bases.

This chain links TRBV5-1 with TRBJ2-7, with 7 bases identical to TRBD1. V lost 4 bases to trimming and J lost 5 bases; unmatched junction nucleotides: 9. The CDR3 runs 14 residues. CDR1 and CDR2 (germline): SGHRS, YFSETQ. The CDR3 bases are TGCGCCAGCAGCCCAGGACAGGCAAATAACGAGCAGTACTTC. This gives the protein CASSPGQANNEQYF.

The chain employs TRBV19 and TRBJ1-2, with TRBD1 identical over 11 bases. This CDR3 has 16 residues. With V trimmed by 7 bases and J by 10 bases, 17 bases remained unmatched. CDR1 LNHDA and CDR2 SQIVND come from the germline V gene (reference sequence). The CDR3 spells CASTTVSGTGGGDYTF. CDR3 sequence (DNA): TGTGCCAGTACTACGGTATCCGGGACAGGGGGAGGCGACTACACCTTC.

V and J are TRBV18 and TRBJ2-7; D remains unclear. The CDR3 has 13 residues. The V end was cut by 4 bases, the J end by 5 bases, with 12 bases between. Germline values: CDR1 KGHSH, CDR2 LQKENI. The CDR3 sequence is CASSRSAQNEQYF. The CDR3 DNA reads TGTGCCAGCTCACGGTCCGCCCAGAACGAGCAGTACTTC.

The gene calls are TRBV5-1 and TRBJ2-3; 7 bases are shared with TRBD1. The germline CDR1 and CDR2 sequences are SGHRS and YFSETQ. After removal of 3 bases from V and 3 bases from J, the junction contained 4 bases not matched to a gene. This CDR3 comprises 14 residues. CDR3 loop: CASSSPGGTDTQYF. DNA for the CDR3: TGCGCCAGCAGCTCCCCAGGGGGTACAGATACGCAGTATTTT.

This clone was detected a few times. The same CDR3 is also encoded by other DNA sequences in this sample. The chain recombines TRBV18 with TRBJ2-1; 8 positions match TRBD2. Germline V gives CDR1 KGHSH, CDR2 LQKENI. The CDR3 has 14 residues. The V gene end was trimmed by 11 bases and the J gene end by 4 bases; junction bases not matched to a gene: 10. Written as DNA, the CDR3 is TGTGCCCCTCCGGAAGCGGGAGTATACAATGAGCAGTTCTTC. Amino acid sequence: CAPPEAGVYNEQFF.

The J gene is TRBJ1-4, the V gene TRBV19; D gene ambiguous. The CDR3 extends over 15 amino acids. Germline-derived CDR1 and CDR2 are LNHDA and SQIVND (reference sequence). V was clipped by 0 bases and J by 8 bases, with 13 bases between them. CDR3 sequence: CASSIDAVVKEKLFF. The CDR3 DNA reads TGTGCCAGTAGTATAGACGCAGTGGTTAAAGAAAAACTGTTTTTT.

CDR3 region: CASSQLLAGPTDTQYF. The CDR3 nucleotides are TGCGCCAGCAGCCAACTACTAGCGGGCCCCACAGATACGCAGTATTTT. The chain joins TRBV4-3 to TRBJ2-3; 9 bases line up with TRBD2. CDR3 length equals 16 residues. Trimming cost V 2 bases and J 2 bases; bases outside gene matches: 5. Germline CDR1 and CDR2: LGHNA and YSLEER.

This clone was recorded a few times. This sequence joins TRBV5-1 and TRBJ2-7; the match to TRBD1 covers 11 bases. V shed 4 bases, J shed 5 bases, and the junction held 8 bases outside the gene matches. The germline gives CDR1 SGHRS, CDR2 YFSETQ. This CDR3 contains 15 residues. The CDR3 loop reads CASSQPGTGGNEQYF. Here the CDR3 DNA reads TGCGCCAGCAGCCAGCCCGGGACAGGGGGGAACGAGCAGTACTTC.